This T cell receptor (beta chain) was profiled in a study of OX40 agonist ivuxolimab in advanced cancers. As for the study more broadly: Ivuxolimab, which targeted the costimulatory receptor OX40 (CD134), was an agonistic, fully human IgG2 monoclonal antibody. Of the roughly 54 dose-escalation patients, hepatocellular carcinoma was present in roughly 19, melanoma in approximately 15, renal cell carcinoma in 9 and head and neck cancer in 9. Partial responses occurred in three dose-escalation patients: two with cutaneous melanoma and one with hepatocellular carcinoma. Patients were allowed to have had prior anti-PD-1, anti-PD-L1 or anti-CTLA-4 therapy, and around 40% of the dose-escalation patients had previously received checkpoint inhibitors. The point of sequencing TCRbeta in the periphery was to test whether ivuxolimab changed TCR sequence diversity and drove clonal T-cell expansion. Intravenous ivuxolimab was administered to patients every 2 weeks at six dose levels: 0.01, 0.1, 0.3, 1.5, 3 and 10 mg/kg. The paper reports the monotherapy dose-escalation portion (N ≈ 52 patients) of the phase I ivuxolimab trial. A male proportion of roughly 80% and a mean age of approximately 55 years, ranging from about 23 to 79, were recorded for the dose-escalation cohort. On the study overall, not on this receptor specifically: In the 0.1-3.0 mg/kg groups, partial responders had among the lowest normalized peripheral clonal expansion, particularly in CD8+ T cells. The antigen specificity of the clonally expanded peripheral T cells was not determined. Low levels of normalized T-cell clonal expansion were also seen in some nonresponding patients. At doses of 0.1 to 3.0 mg/kg, clonal expansion of both CD4+ and CD8+ T cells in blood was seen between baseline and week 6. After ivuxolimab, CD8+ T cells had more expanded clones than CD4+ T cells on average.

This clone is identified as large (0.1 to 1%). Its cognate antigen has yet to be identified. No quality values exist for individual bases; no much larger clone is one base distant. The trial excluded patients who had a history of autoimmune disease or were on systemic immunosuppression. In every dose cohort, peripheral blood was drawn for TCR sequencing at baseline, cycle 4 day 1, and cycle 7 day 1. Samples came from an open-label, multicenter, first-in-human phase I dose-escalation trial of ivuxolimab. The trial enrolled adults with locally advanced or metastatic head and neck squamous cell, hepatocellular, melanoma or renal cell carcinoma. Before TCR sequencing, CD4+ and CD8+ T cells were separately sorted from peripheral blood. Genomic DNA was extracted from sorted cells for sequencing of the TCRbeta CDR3 region. TCRbeta CDR3 regions were sequenced using the immunoSEQ Assay. What TCRdb holds here is the immuneACCESS table cut down to in-frame rearrangements. Part of the clones is not present; checked against another copy, under half of the missing clones reflect an unresolved V gene, and the others are unexplained. The sample yields roughly 20,000 clones; around 83% were counted once. The ten largest clones add up to approximately 30% of the sample.

CDR1 MGHRA and CDR2 YSYEKL were looked up in the germline V gene. The CDR3 contains 15 residues, cysteine and phenylalanine counted. Only CDR3 DNA is held: 45 bases, read in frame from base 1. V sheds 7 bases and J sheds 0 bases, leaving 13 bases between their ends. Recombination connected TRBV4-1 to TRBJ2-1; a weak D assignment points to TRBD2 (6 bases agree). The specimen comprised CD4+ or CD8+ T cells sorted from blood, sampled in a trial of the OX40 agonist ivuxolimab. The receptor was isolated from an adult with an advanced solid tumor such as melanoma, head and neck, liver or kidney cancer. The sequence in DNA is TGCGCCAGCAAACGGGACTCCAGCTCCTACAATGAGCAGTTCTTC. This sequence encodes CASKRDSSSYNEQFF.